These T cell receptor beta chains were read from a single sample in a study of regulatory T cells in long-lasting Graves disease. TCRdb passed the multiplex PCR reads through MiXCR, listing each CDR3 protein once. The sample records 450,000 to 700,000 distinct CDR3 sequences, around an eighth being singletons. A further study also used this sample, focusing on T cells in Graves' hyperthyroidism and ophthalmopathy.

The sample in question was peripheral blood mononuclear cells (PBMCs), obtained at new diagnosis, from a patient treated with antithyroid drugs. The receptors originated from a man younger than 40 with Graves disease. Each CDR3 is given with its conserved first and last residue. A D gene is named only where the DNA matches it firmly. Clone size is not always given. Where it is, it says once, few, many or a class for expanded clones.

many,.,TRBV5-1,TRBJ2-7,CASSLEGGEAGEQYF,TGCGCCAGCAGCTTGGAGGGCGGGGAGGCTGGAGAGCAGTACTTC
few,.,TRBV18,TRBJ1-2,CASSPLAGDGYTF,TGTGCCAGCTCACCTTTGGCAGGGGATGGCTACACCTTC
many,TRBD1,TRBV29-1,TRBJ1-1,CGGTGGANTEAFF,TGCGGGGGGACAGGGGGCGCGAACACTGAAGCTTTCTTT
many,.,TRBV11-2,TRBJ2-5,CASSFRRERETQYF,TGTGCCAGCAGCTTCAGGCGGGAACGAGAGACCCAGTACTTC
many,TRBD2,TRBV6-2/TRBV6-3,TRBJ2-1,CASSESGSGRSPGRNEQFF,TGTGCCAGCAGTGAATCCGGTAGCGGGAGGTCCCCCGGTAGGAATGAGCAGTTCTTC
many,.,TRBV27,TRBJ2-1,CASSSPIRNNEQFF,TGTGCCAGCAGTTCTCCTATACGGAACAATGAGCAGTTCTTC
many,.,TRBV11-2,TRBJ2-5,CASSLVSSSGGTETQYF,TGTGCCAGCAGCTTAGTTTCCTCTAGTGGGGGGACCGAGACCCAGTACTTC
many,.,TRBV7-2,TRBJ1-1,CASSLELRVWDTEAFF,TGTGCCAGCAGCTTAGAGCTCAGGGTGTGGGACACTGAAGCTTTCTTT
.,.,TRBV2,TRBJ2-1,CASSQAPAGFSYNEQFF,TGTGCCAGCAGCCAAGCCCCTGCAGGGTTTTCCTACAATGAGCAGTTCTTC
few,.,TRBV7-2,TRBJ2-7,CASSANRVHEQYF,TGTGCCAGCAGCGCCAACAGGGTTCACGAGCAGTACTTC
.,TRBD2,TRBV5-4,TRBJ2-7,CASSFGLAGDSYEQYF,TGTGCCAGCAGCTTCGGACTAGCGGGGGACTCCTACGAGCAGTACTTC
many,.,TRBV28,TRBJ2-1,CASSSTGRNEQFF,TGTGCCAGCAGTTCGACAGGCAGGAATGAGCAGTTCTTC
many,TRBD2,TRBV2,TRBJ2-1,CASSAGGGAYNEQFF,TGTGCCAGCAGTGCGGGGGGAGGGGCGTACAATGAGCAGTTCTTC
many,.,TRBV10-3,TRBJ1-2,CAITPSTAGYGYTF,TGTGCCATCACCCCCTCGACAGCTGGCTATGGCTACACCTTC
many,TRBD2,TRBV20-1,TRBJ2-1,CSARATSGRVNEQFF,TGCAGTGCTAGAGCGACTAGCGGGAGAGTAAATGAGCAGTTCTTC
few,.,TRBV18,TRBJ2-5,CASSPPGSGRETQYF,TGTGCCAGCTCACCACCGGGGTCAGGGAGGGAGACCCAGTACTTC
many,.,TRBV29-1,TRBJ2-3,CSVDETRADTQYF,TGCAGCGTTGACGAGACAAGGGCAGATACGCAGTATTTT
.,TRBD1,TRBV4-1,TRBJ2-2,CASSQNRGRLTGELFF,TGCGCCAGCAGCCAGAACAGGGGGCGCTTAACCGGGGAGCTGTTTTTT
many,.,TRBV27,TRBJ1-5,CASSLQGGQPQHF,TGTGCCAGCAGTTTACAGGGTGGACAGCCCCAGCATTTT
many,.,TRBV30,TRBJ2-7,CAGEGRGGYEQYF,TGTGCCGGAGAGGGTAGGGGCGGATACGAGCAGTACTTC
.,.,TRBV24-1,TRBJ1-2,CATSDGGQNGYTF,TGTGCCACCAGTGATGGGGGACAAAATGGCTACACCTTC
many,.,TRBV7-9,TRBJ2-5,CASSFSGQETQYF,TGTGCCAGCAGCTTCTCTGGCCAAGAGACCCAGTACTTC
many,.,TRBV6-1,TRBJ2-7,CASSETAGANYYEQYF,TGTGCCAGCAGTGAAACGGCAGGGGCTAATTACTACGAGCAGTACTTC
few,TRBD2,TRBV7-9,TRBJ2-1,CASSHHPSGRADNEQFF,TGTGCCAGCAGCCACCACCCGAGCGGGAGGGCCGACAATGAGCAGTTCTTC
.,.,TRBV27,TRBJ1-6,CASSLSGRSPLHF,TGTGCCAGCAGTTTGTCAGGGCGATCACCCCTCCACTTT
many,.,TRBV12-3/TRBV12-4,TRBJ2-2,CASSLGRAGGELFF,TGTGCCAGCAGTTTGGGCAGGGCCGGGGGGGAGCTGTTTTTT
few,.,TRBV5-1,TRBJ2-5,CASSDPGLRAETQYF,TGCGCCAGCAGCGATCCGGGTCTTCGGGCAGAGACCCAGTACTTC
many,.,TRBV20-1,TRBJ1-5,CSARAGQGNQPQHF,TGCAGTGCTAGGGCAGGGCAGGGGAATCAGCCCCAGCATTTT
few,.,TRBV5-5,TRBJ2-4,CASSSPVGDGWVNIQYF,TGTGCCAGCAGCTCACCAGTGGGGGATGGGTGGGTAAACATTCAGTACTTC
many,.,TRBV13,TRBJ1-4,CASSGSGEKLFF,TGTGCCAGCTCTGGATCGGGGGAAAAACTGTTTTTT
many,.,TRBV12-5,TRBJ2-5,CASGFGRAGKETQYF,TGTGCTAGTGGTTTTGGCAGGGCGGGGAAAGAGACCCAGTACTTC
.,TRBD1,TRBV18,TRBJ1-1,CASSPTGAHPIATEAFF,TGTGCCAGCTCACCAACAGGGGCTCACCCGATCGCCACTGAAGCTTTCTTT